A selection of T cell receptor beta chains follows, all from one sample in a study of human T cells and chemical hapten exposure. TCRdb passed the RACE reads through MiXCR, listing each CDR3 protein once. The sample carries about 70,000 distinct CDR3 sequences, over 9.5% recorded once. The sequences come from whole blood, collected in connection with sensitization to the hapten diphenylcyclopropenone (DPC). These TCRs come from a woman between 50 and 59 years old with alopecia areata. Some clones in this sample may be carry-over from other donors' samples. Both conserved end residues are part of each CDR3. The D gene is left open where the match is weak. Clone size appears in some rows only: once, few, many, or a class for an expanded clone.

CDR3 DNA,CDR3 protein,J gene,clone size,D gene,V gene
TGTGCCAGCAGCTTCGACAGTGCCATTCAGTACTTC,CASSFDSAIQYF,TRBJ2-4,many,NA,TRBV7-2
TGTGCCTGGAATTGGGGGGGCTCTACTAATTCACCCCTCCACTTT,CAWNWGGSTNSPLHF,TRBJ1-6,NA,NA,TRBV30
TGTGCCAGCAGCTGGACAGGGGACCCAACATATGGCTACACCTTC,CASSWTGDPTYGYTF,TRBJ1-2,many,TRBD1,TRBV5-6
TGCAGCGTTGAATCCCCCGGGGAGCTGTTTTTT,CSVESPGELFF,TRBJ2-2,many,NA,TRBV29-1
TGTGCCAGCAGTTATCGGGGGGTTTCCTACAATGAGCAGTTCTTC,CASSYRGVSYNEQFF,TRBJ2-1,many,TRBD2,TRBV6-5
TGCGCCAGCAGCCAAACACCGGGGGAGACCCAGTACTTC,CASSQTPGETQYF,TRBJ2-5,many,NA,TRBV4-3
TGTGCCAGCACCCCGAGGGGGACAGGGACTAATGGCTACACCTTC,CASTPRGTGTNGYTF,TRBJ1-2,NA,TRBD1,TRBV2
TGTGCCAGCAGCATACAGGGGACTAATGAAAAACTGTTTTTT,CASSIQGTNEKLFF,TRBJ1-4,few,TRBD1,TRBV2
TGTGCCAGCTCACGACCTACAGGGGGCAACGATGGCTACACCTTC,CASSRPTGGNDGYTF,TRBJ1-2,few,TRBD1,TRBV18
TGCGCCAGCAGCATTAACGGAAAGGGGGAGTACTATGGCTACACCTTC,CASSINGKGEYYGYTF,TRBJ1-2,NA,NA,TRBV5-1
TGTGCCAGCAGTGAGGCGACAGGGGGCCAAGAGACCCAGTACTTC,CASSEATGGQETQYF,TRBJ2-5,medium-sized,TRBD1,TRBV6-1
TGTGCCAGCTCACCGACCGTCATAGGGGAAAAACTGTTTTTT,CASSPTVIGEKLFF,TRBJ1-4,NA,NA,TRBV18
TGTGCCAGCAGCCTAGAATCAACTAATGAAAAACTGTTTTTT,CASSLESTNEKLFF,TRBJ1-4,NA,NA,TRBV28
TGTGCCAGCAGTTCAGCGGGATTCGCGAACACCGGGGAGCTGTTTTTT,CASSSAGFANTGELFF,TRBJ2-2,many,TRBD2,TRBV7-6
TGCAGTGCTATAAGAGGGTTGGCCACTGAAGCTTTCTTT,CSAIRGLATEAFF,TRBJ1-1,NA,NA,TRBV20-1
TGTGCCAGCAGTGAAACTTTAGGAGGGGACGAGCAGTACTTC,CASSETLGGDEQYF,TRBJ2-7,many,NA,TRBV25-1
TGTGCCAGCAGCATCTCGACAGTCTATGGCTACACCTTC,CASSISTVYGYTF,TRBJ1-2,few,NA,TRBV11-1
TGCAGTGCTAGTGTGGCGGGCAATCAGCCCCAGCATTTT,CSASVAGNQPQHF,TRBJ1-5,few,NA,TRBV20-1
TGTGCCAGCAGCTCACGGACAGCCCTCTCCTACAATGAGCAGTTCTTC,CASSSRTALSYNEQFF,TRBJ2-1,many,NA,TRBV11-2
TGTGCCACCATAGGGACTAGCACAGATACGCAGTATTTT,CATIGTSTDTQYF,TRBJ2-3,few,NA,TRBV24-1
TGTGCCATCAGCGAGGAGTTTCAGGGAGTTAGGTTTAGCCAGCAGTACTTC,CAISEEFQGVRFSQQYF,TRBJ2-7,few,NA,TRBV10-3
TGTGCCAGCAGCTACAGGGATGAAAAACTGTTTTTT,CASSYRDEKLFF,TRBJ1-4,many,NA,TRBV5-4
TGTGCCAGCACCCGACTAGCGGGGGCCTCCTACGAGCAGTACTTC,CASTRLAGASYEQYF,TRBJ2-7,many,TRBD2,TRBV6-2/TRBV6-3
TGCAGCGTTGACCTTGCGGAGAGCACAGATACGCAGTATTTT,CSVDLAESTDTQYF,TRBJ2-3,few,NA,TRBV29-1
TGCAGTACCGGCCCGGGACTAGAATACAATGAGCAGTTCTTC,CSTGPGLEYNEQFF,TRBJ2-1,NA,TRBD2,TRBV20-1
TGTGCCAGCAGTTACGTGGGGAGCCCCAATGAGCAGTTCTTC,CASSYVGSPNEQFF,TRBJ2-1,NA,NA,TRBV6-5
TGTGCCAGCAGCTTACGGAAAGCACAGGGAGGTACAGATACGCAGTATTTT,CASSLRKAQGGTDTQYF,TRBJ2-3,NA,NA,TRBV7-9
TGCGCCAGCAGCCTAAGCGGTTCCGGCTCTGGAAACACCATATATTTT,CASSLSGSGSGNTIYF,TRBJ1-3,many,NA,TRBV4-3
TGTGCCAGCAGCCAAGATACGGGGCGACAGGGAAGGAACCCCTCTGGGGCCAACGTCCTGACTTTC,CASSQDTGRQGRNPSGANVLTF,TRBJ2-6,many,NA,TRBV3-2
TGTGCCAGCTCACCGATAACAGGGGGGACCACAGATACGCAGTATTTT,CASSPITGGTTDTQYF,TRBJ2-3,NA,TRBD1,TRBV18
TGTGCCAGCAGCCGGGGACCCGGGGGAGCCTACGAGCAGTACTTC,CASSRGPGGAYEQYF,TRBJ2-7,few,NA,TRBV7-2
TGCAGTGCCCGGGGAGGTCCGAATGAAAAACTGTTTTTT,CSARGGPNEKLFF,TRBJ1-4,many,NA,TRBV20-1
TGTGCCAGCAGCGGGACTAGTGGCACGCAGTATTTT,CASSGTSGTQYF,TRBJ2-3,NA,TRBD2,TRBV6-2/TRBV6-3
TGTGCCAGTAGTATCGCAGGAGGGGTCTTTTCTGGGGCCAACGTCCTGACTTTC,CASSIAGGVFSGANVLTF,TRBJ2-6,NA,NA,TRBV19
TGTGCCAGCAGCGAATACGGTCAGCCCCAGCATTTT,CASSEYGQPQHF,TRBJ1-5,NA,NA,TRBV7-2
TGCGCCAGCGGTTTGGACGGCGGAATCTACAATGAGCAGTTCTTC,CASGLDGGIYNEQFF,TRBJ2-1,few,NA,TRBV5-1
TGTGCCAGCAGTCCTAGACCCGTTAAGCAGTTCTTC,CASSPRPVKQFF,TRBJ2-1,few,NA,TRBV6-2/TRBV6-3
TGTGCCAGCAGTGAAGCGGTCGGGGGCTCCTACGAGCAGTACTTC,CASSEAVGGSYEQYF,TRBJ2-7,many,NA,TRBV2
TGTGCCAGCAGTTCAGGGACAGGGTTCAGGTATGAGCAGTTCTTC,CASSSGTGFRYEQFF,TRBJ2-1,NA,TRBD1,TRBV12-3/TRBV12-4
TGTGCCAGCTCACCATTTGGGGACCGGCCCCAGCATTTT,CASSPFGDRPQHF,TRBJ1-5,few,NA,TRBV18
TGTGCCGTTCCGGGGACAGGGGGATTGCGGGACTATGGCTACACCTTC,CAVPGTGGLRDYGYTF,TRBJ1-2,many,TRBD1,TRBV28
TGTGCCAGCAGCTTAGGGTCGGGGAGCGGGAGAGGGGGAGCCAAAAACATTCAGTACTTC,CASSLGSGSGRGGAKNIQYF,TRBJ2-4,NA,TRBD2,TRBV7-8
TGCGCCAGCAGCTCCGGGACTCAAAAAGAGACCCAGTACTTC,CASSSGTQKETQYF,TRBJ2-5,NA,NA,TRBV5-1
TGTGCCAGCAGTCCCCACAGTGCAACTAATGAAAAACTGTTTTTT,CASSPHSATNEKLFF,TRBJ1-4,NA,NA,TRBV12-3/TRBV12-4
TGTGCCAGCAGCACGACAGGGGACACTGAAGCTTTCTTT,CASSTTGDTEAFF,TRBJ1-1,many,TRBD1,TRBV7-3
TGTGCCAGCAGTCACGAACACTGGTCAGAGACCCAGTACTTC,CASSHEHWSETQYF,TRBJ2-5,many,NA,TRBV6-5
TGCGCCAGCAGTCAATCGAGACAGGAACGCTCCTACGAGCAGTACTTC,CASSQSRQERSYEQYF,TRBJ2-7,NA,NA,TRBV23-1